These 30 T cell receptor beta chains were all obtained from the same sample, sequenced in a study of cytomegalovirus exposure and HLA in healthy donors. The PCR contained 60 Vbeta and 13 Jbeta primers. TCRdb's table, derived via immunoSEQ multiplex PCR, lists solely in-frame clones and lacks some. Among around 130,000 clones listed, about 80% were seen once. The sample consisted of PBMCs. These receptor sequences come from a woman between 18 and 30 years old in good health and CMV-seronegative.

The sample holds one count of this clone. The chain carries TRBV4-3 and TRBJ1-1; no firm D call. CDR3 length: 13 amino acids. Germline V gene sequence: CDR1 LGHNA, CDR2 YSLEER. Trimming removed 4 bases at V and 3 bases at J, with 9 bases between. The CDR3 DNA is TGCGCCAGCAGCCCCCCGGGGTACACTGAAGCTTTCTTT. Translated, it gives CASSPPGYTEAFF.

The rearrangement uses TRBV2 and TRBJ1-5, with D possibly being TRBD1 (6 bases). Trimming pared 4 bases from V and 5 bases from J, leaving 15 bases between. This CDR3 spans 15 amino acids. Germline assignment: CDR1 SNHLY and CDR2 FYNNEI. CDR3 coding DNA: TGTGCCAGCAGTGGACAGGACCTTGCCTATCAGCCCCAGCATTTT. Residues: CASSGQDLAYQPQHF.

The chain recombines TRBV27 with TRBJ2-7, with D possibly being TRBD1 (6 bases). CDR1 and CDR2 from the germline V gene are MNHEY and SMNVEV (reference sequence). Trimming took 6 bases from V and 0 from J, leaving 15 bases between them. The CDR3 has 15 amino acids. In DNA form, the CDR3 reads TGTGCCAGCAGAGCCACCGGGACACCCTCCTACGAGCAGTACTTC. Residues: CASRATGTPSYEQYF.

In this sample, this clone turned up a few times. The chain links TRBV15 to TRBJ1-2; 8 bases map to TRBD1. The germline V gene has CDR1 LNHNV and CDR2 YYDKDF (reference sequence). The V gene end was trimmed by 1 base and the J gene end by 7 bases; junction bases not matched to a gene: 5. The CDR3 is made up of 14 amino acids. The CDR3 sequence is CATSRGTGKGGYTF. Here the CDR3 DNA reads TGTGCCACCAGCAGAGGGACAGGGAAAGGTGGCTACACCTTC.

The J gene is TRBJ1-2, the V gene TRBV5-8; D call uncertain. Germline V gene lookup returns CDR1 SGHTS and CDR2 YDEGEE. The CDR3 length is 11 residues. V lost 3 bases to trimming and J lost 5 bases, with 5 bases between them. Here the CDR3 reads CASSWLYGYTF. CDR3 in DNA: TGTGCCAGCAGCTGGCTTTATGGCTACACCTTC. Complete variable domain (other parts from reference TRBV5-8 and TRBJ1-2): EAGVTQSPTHLIKTRGQQATLRCSPISGHTSVYWYQQALGLGLQFLLWYDEGEERNRGNFPPRFSGRQFPNYSSELNVNALELEDSALYLCASSWLYGYTFGSGTRLTVV.

This rearrangement joins TRBV6-5 to TRBJ1-1, with D unresolved. The CDR3 is made up of 14 amino acids. Per germline, CDR1 MNHEY and CDR2 SVGAGI. V shed 6 bases and J shed 3 bases, with 14 bases lying between them. In DNA form, the CDR3 reads TGTGCCAGCAGGATGATCAGTTCACACACTGAAGCTTTCTTT. This codes for CASRMISSHTEAFF.

The rearrangement joins TRBV5-1 to TRBJ2-5; 10 nucleotides align to TRBD2. There are 15 residues in the CDR3. V was clipped by 4 bases and J by 3 bases; unmatched bases: 6. Germline V gene data show CDR1 as SGHRS and CDR2 as YFSETQ. The CDR3 sequence: CASSVSGTSEETQYF. CDR3 nucleotide sequence: TGCGCCAGCAGCGTGAGCGGGACTAGCGAAGAGACCCAGTACTTC. The full variable domain, in which reference TRBV5-1 and TRBJ2-5 provide the parts outside the CDR3, is KAGVTQTPRYLIKTRGQQVTLSCSPISGHRSVSWYQQTPGQGLQFLFEYFSETQRNKGNFPGRFSGRQFSNSRSEMNVSTLELGDSALYLCASSVSGTSEETQYFGPGTRLLVL.

The V and J genes are TRBV19 and TRBJ2-4; 7 nucleotides match TRBD2. The V gene end was trimmed by 5 bases and the J gene end by 0 bases; junction bases not matched to a gene: 13. The germline gives CDR1 LNHDA, CDR2 SQIVND (reference sequence). CDR3 size: 18 residues. CDR3 nucleotide sequence: TGTGCCAGTAGTTCATTTGGCCTAGCGGATCTAGCCAAAAACATTCAGTACTTC. Translation gives CASSSFGLADLAKNIQYF.

With respect to this clone: Other DNA sequences within the sample encode an identical CDR3. This chain connects TRBV6-1 to TRBJ1-4; D possibly corresponds to TRBD1 (5 bases). The CDR3 has 11 residues. Germline V CDR1 and CDR2: MNHNS, SASEGT. V was trimmed by 6 bases and J by 8 bases, leaving 7 bases between them. The CDR3 DNA is TGTGCCAGCAGGCGGGGGGAAAAACTGTTTTTT. Its translation: CASRRGEKLFF.

A note on this clone: The junction differs from germline at one of its ends, possibly a read error. The chain joins TRBV19 to TRBJ2-6, with a weak D call TRBD1 (5 bases). The CDR3 runs 16 residues. Per the germline V gene, CDR1 is LNHDA and CDR2 is SQIVND (reference sequence). This CDR3 is CASSMGYPSGANGLTF. CDR3 bases: TGTGCCAGTAGTATGGGATATCCCTCTGGGGCCAACGGCCTGACTTTC.

The chain employs TRBV30 and TRBJ1-5; D is possibly TRBD1 (6 bases). The CDR3 is made up of 13 amino acids. V lost 5 bases, J lost 7 bases, and 15 bases lay in between. Germline V gives CDR1 GTSNPN, CDR2 SVGIG (reference sequence). The CDR3 DNA is TGTGCCTGGGGAGGGGGGGGCAGGCAGCCCCAGCATTTT. Translating it yields CAWGGGGRQPQHF.

This clone was recorded a few times. V usage is TRBV6-5 and J usage is TRBJ1-2, with a tentative D call TRBD1 (6 bases). Germline V gives CDR1 MNHEY, CDR2 SVGAGI. The CDR3 totals 13 residues. V was trimmed by 6 bases and J by 3 bases, leaving 11 bases between them. The CDR3, as DNA: TGTGCCAGCAGAAACAGGGTTGACTATGGCTACACCTTC. The encoded protein is CASRNRVDYGYTF.

The V and J genes are TRBV27 and TRBJ2-3; no clear D. Between the trimmed V and J ends, which lost 0 bases and 5 bases, there was a span of 12 bases. Germline CDR1 reads MNHEY; CDR2 reads SMNVEV (reference sequence). The CDR3 runs 15 residues. In DNA, the CDR3 is TGTGCCAGCAGTTTATCGGCAGGTAGGAAAGATACGCAGTATTTT. As protein: CASSLSAGRKDTQYF.

The V and J genes are TRBV6-5 and TRBJ2-7, with 11 nucleotides matching TRBD2. Germline V gene data show CDR1 as MNHEY and CDR2 as SVGAGI. V gave up 6 bases and J gave up 1 base; unmatched junction bases: 5. The CDR3 loop spans 15 amino acids. The DNA for the CDR3 is TGTGCCAGCAGAAACCTAGCGGGAGGTTCCTACGAGCAGTACTTC. Amino acids: CASRNLAGGSYEQYF.

The chain employs TRBV6-1 and TRBJ1-3, with unresolved D. V lost 6 bases, J lost 0 bases, and 6 bases lay in between. The CDR3 is 13 residues long. Germline V gene sequence: CDR1 MNHNS, CDR2 SASEGT. This CDR3 is CASSGDSGNTIYF. The CDR3, as DNA: TGTGCCAGCAGCGGGGACTCTGGAAACACCATATATTTT.

V is TRBV27 and J is TRBJ1-5; 8 nucleotides match TRBD1. Trimming took 2 bases from V and 4 from J; bases not matched to a gene: 4. The CDR3 is made up of 15 amino acids. In germline, CDR1 is MNHEY, CDR2 SMNVEV (reference sequence). CDR3 coding DNA: TGTGCCAGCAGTTTAGACAGGGGAGGGAATCAGCCCCAGCATTTT. Encoded protein: CASSLDRGGNQPQHF.

V gene TRBV7-2 combines with J gene TRBJ2-5; no clear D gene. Germline loops: CDR1 SGHTA, CDR2 FQGNSA. With 0 bases removed from V and 7 bases from J, the gap between germline ends came to 6 bases. CDR3 length: 12 amino acids. The CDR3 DNA reads as TGTGCCAGCAGCTTAGCGGAGAGGACCCAGTACTTC. Amino acid sequence: CASSLAERTQYF.

The CDR3 region is CARSGKGGGQPQHF. CDR3 bases: TGTGCCAGAAGCGGAAAGGGAGGTGGGCAGCCCCAGCATTTT. The V call is TRBV5-3, the J call TRBJ1-5; D is unresolved. TRBV5-3 is assigned to the ORF class and has an uncertain function. V shed 4 bases and J shed 7 bases, with 15 bases lying between them. CDR3 length: 14 residues.

This clone was detected only a few times. This chain links TRBV6-1 with TRBJ1-5, with a tentative D call TRBD1 (5 bases). Germline V gene data show CDR1 as MNHNS and CDR2 as SASEGT. Trimming left V 7 bases short and J 6 bases short, with 13 bases between. This CDR3 spans 13 amino acids. The CDR3 here is CASTTVILQPQHF. The DNA of the CDR3 is TGTGCCAGCACGACAGTTATCCTTCAGCCCCAGCATTTT.

The J gene is TRBJ2-7, the V gene TRBV28, with TRBD2 as a possible D gene (5 bases). The CDR3 runs to 12 residues. Trimming left V 5 bases short and J 2 bases short, with 7 bases between. The V gene's germline CDR1 is MDHEN and CDR2 SYDVKM. The CDR3 here is CASSIGTYEQYF. CDR3 bases: TGTGCCAGCAGTATCGGGACCTACGAGCAGTACTTC.

The genes are TRBV2 and TRBJ2-2; 9 nucleotides align to TRBD1. With 6 bases clipped from V and 5 bases from J, the junction kept 7 bases outside the gene matches. CDR1 and CDR2 (germline): SNHLY, FYNNEI. CDR3 length: 15 amino acids. The CDR3 nucleotides read TGTGCCAGCAGATGGACAGGGGAGGGAACCGGGGAGCTGTTTTTT. This encodes CASRWTGEGTGELFF.

The chain combines TRBV14 with TRBJ1-4, with 8 bases identical to TRBD1. J lost 7 bases, V lost 4 bases, and 5 bases had no gene match. Germline CDR1 reads SGHDN; CDR2 reads FVKESK. CDR3 length: 14 amino acids. In DNA, the CDR3 is TGTGCCAGCAGCCCCCAGGGGGCGGGTGAAAAACTGTTTTTT. Translating it yields CASSPQGAGEKLFF.

This rearrangement joins TRBV6-4 to TRBJ2-7; TRBD1 aligns across 10 bases. Unmatched junction bases numbered 4, after V lost 9 bases and J lost 5 bases. CDR1 and CDR2 (germline): MRHNA, SNTAGT. There are 12 residues in the CDR3. The CDR3 loop is CARMDRGNEQYF. CDR3 in DNA: TGTGCCAGGATGGACAGGGGGAACGAGCAGTACTTC.

V is TRBV6-1 and J is TRBJ2-1, with TRBD2 matching over 9 bases. CDR3 length: 14 amino acids. Germline loops: CDR1 MNHNS, CDR2 SASEGT. The trim removed 7 bases at V and 6 bases at J, leaving 7 bases unmatched. The CDR3 nucleotides are TGTGCCAGCATAAGGAGCGGGGGGTCCAATGAGCAGTTCTTC. It codes for CASIRSGGSNEQFF.

This clone has a single count. The gene calls are TRBV7-2 and TRBJ2-3; TRBD2 agrees at 15 bases. The V and J ends lost 5 bases and 3 bases, in that order; junction bases with no gene match: 9. This CDR3 comprises 18 residues. Germline-derived CDR1 and CDR2 are SGHTA and FQGNSA. The CDR3, as DNA: TGTGCCAGCAGCCTCACGGGACTAGCGGGAGGTATGACAGATACGCAGTATTTT. The encoded protein is CASSLTGLAGGMTDTQYF.

This chain connects TRBV6-6 to TRBJ1-2; 8 nucleotides match TRBD1. There are 16 residues in the CDR3. CDR1 MNHNY and CDR2 SVGAGI come from the germline V gene (reference sequence). The junction had 12 bases not matched to a gene; V was cut back by 5 bases and J by 4 bases. CDR3 loop: CASSHTDRGSSYGYTF. The CDR3, as DNA: TGTGCCAGCAGTCACACCGACAGGGGTTCATCCTATGGCTACACCTTC.

This chain uses TRBV2 with TRBJ1-4, with 8 positions matching TRBD1. This CDR3 is built from 15 residues. Per germline, CDR1 SNHLY and CDR2 FYNNEI. Trimming took 2 bases from V and 8 from J; bases not matched to a gene: 7. DNA of the CDR3: TGTGCCAGCAGTGAACAGGGGGCTCGCGTCGAAAAACTGTTTTTT. Protein sequence: CASSEQGARVEKLFF.

On this clone: The junction shows a germline mismatch at one end, possibly a read error. The chain links TRBV18 to TRBJ2-2; no clear D gene. The CDR3 has 14 amino acids. The germline V gene has CDR1 KGHSH and CDR2 LQKENI. The CDR3 sequence: CASLPGRNTGELFF. CDR3 DNA: TGTGCCAGCTTACCAGGCAGGAACACCGGGGAGCTGTTTTTT. The full variable domain, with the rest looked up from reference TRBV18 and TRBJ2-2, is NAGVMQNPRHLVRRRGQEARLRCSPMKGHSHVYWYRQLPEEGLKFMVYLQKENIIDESGMPKERFSAEFPKEGPSILRIQQVVRGDSAAYFCASLPGRNTGELFFGEGSRLTVL.

The chain couples TRBV7-9 to TRBJ2-6; D possibly corresponds to TRBD2 (6 bases). Trimming left V 4 bases short and J 6 bases short, with 13 bases between. This CDR3 has 15 residues. Germline V gives CDR1 SEHNR, CDR2 FQNEAQ (reference sequence). CDR3 sequence: CASSWEDWMANVLTF. CDR3 bases: TGTGCCAGCAGCTGGGAGGACTGGATGGCCAACGTCCTGACTTTC.

This clone was observed a handful of times. This chain uses TRBV11-3 with TRBJ2-3; 8 bases map to TRBD1. The CDR3 runs 15 residues. Germline trimming cut 1 base from V and 6 bases from J; bases unmatched to any gene: 6. CDR1 and CDR2 (germline): SGHNT, YENEEA. CDR3 residues: CASSLASGGMDTQYF. The CDR3 DNA sequence: TGTGCCAGCAGCTTAGCTTCAGGGGGCATGGATACGCAGTATTTT. The full variable domain, completed using reference TRBV11-3 and TRBJ2-3, is EAGVVQSPRYKIIEKKQPVAFWCNPISGHNTLYWYLQNLGQGPELLIRYENEEAVDDSQLPKDRFSAERLKGVDSTLKIQPAELGDSAVYLCASSLASGGMDTQYFGPGTRLTVL.